The rows below give T cell receptor beta chains drawn from one sample of a study of T cell responses to AZD1222 COVID-19 vaccine. Here immunoSEQ multiplex PCR was the method, and the copy in TCRdb shows in-frame clones only, minus some. The sample includes about 150,000 clones, 70% to 90% seen only once; the top ten take more than 5.5%. Here the sequenced sample was peripheral blood, taken on day 0 of MenACWY control vaccination. Receptor source: an adult in good health. CDR3s include the opening cysteine and the closing phenylalanine or tryptophan. Fields, in order: D gene, V gene, clone size, J gene, CDR3 length, CDR3 DNA, CDR3 protein. The D gene is left open where the match is weak. Only some rows state a clone size, as once, few, many or a class for expanded clones.

TRBD1	TRBV5-5	NA	TRBJ1-1	14	TGTGCCAGCAGCCTGGGACAGGTGAACACTGAAGCTTTCTTT	CASSLGQVNTEAFF
TRBD1	TRBV5-1	NA	TRBJ2-7	14	TGCGCCAGCAGCTTCGGACAGGGGGGGAACGAGCAGTACTTC	CASSFGQGGNEQYF
NA	TRBV11-2	NA	TRBJ1-6	13	TGTGCCAGCAGCTTAGAACAAATTCACTCTCTCCACTTT	CASSLEQIHSLHF
NA	TRBV3-1/TRBV3-2	NA	TRBJ1-2	13	TGTGCCAGCAGCCAAGACGAGCGTTATGGCTACACCTTC	CASSQDERYGYTF
TRBD1	TRBV5-4	NA	TRBJ2-5	15	TGTGCCAGCAGCCCAGGGAGGACAGGGGAAGAGACCCAGTACTTC	CASSPGRTGEETQYF
TRBD1	TRBV4-1	NA	TRBJ2-2	15	TGCGCCAGCAGCCAACAGGGGGCGAACACCGGGGAGCTGTTTTTT	CASSQQGANTGELFF
NA	TRBV7-2	NA	TRBJ1-5	14	TGTGCCAGCAGCATACAGGGAGGCAATCAGCCCCAGCATTTT	CASSIQGGNQPQHF
NA	TRBV11-3	many	TRBJ2-1	16	TGTGCCAGCAGCTTAGGCCTTGAACCCTCCTACAATGAGCAGTTCTTC	CASSLGLEPSYNEQFF
NA	TRBV6-5	once	TRBJ2-7	13	TGTGCCAGCAGCGAGGGCCGCACCTACGAGCAGTACTTC	CASSEGRTYEQYF
TRBD1	TRBV6-2/TRBV6-3	NA	TRBJ1-5	16	TGTGCCAGCAGTTACTCGGCACTGACAGGGTTTCGGCCCCAGCATTTT	CASSYSALTGFRPQHF
NA	TRBV5-6	NA	TRBJ1-2	13	TGTGCCAGCAGCAACACACCGAACTATGGCTACACCTTC	CASSNTPNYGYTF
TRBD1	TRBV6-5	few	TRBJ2-7	14	TGTGCCAGCAGGAAAGGACAGGTCCCCTACGAGCAGTACTTC	CASRKGQVPYEQYF
TRBD1	TRBV7-8	NA	TRBJ2-7	14	TGTGCCAGCAGCTCCCGGGACAGGTACCACGAGCAGTACTTC	CASSSRDRYHEQYF
NA	TRBV6-4	NA	TRBJ1-2	13	TGTGCCAGCAGCCAGGGGACTGGCTATGGCTACACCTTC	CASSQGTGYGYTF
NA	TRBV6-1	NA	TRBJ1-4	15	TGTGCCAGCAGTGAAAGCTCGGGGGGGACTGAAAAACTGTTTTTT	CASSESSGGTEKLFF
TRBD2	TRBV5-4	NA	TRBJ2-4	16	TGTGCCAGCAGCCCCGGGACTAGTCGCTCCAAAAACATTCAGTACTTC	CASSPGTSRSKNIQYF
NA	TRBV11-2	NA	TRBJ2-5	14	TGTGCCAGCAGCTTAGTTCACAGGGATGAGACCCAGTACTTC	CASSLVHRDETQYF
NA	TRBV5-1	NA	TRBJ1-6	14	TGCGCCAGCAGCTTGGATTCGTATAATTCACCCCTCCACTTT	CASSLDSYNSPLHF
NA	TRBV7-2	NA	TRBJ2-2	13	TGTGCCAGCAGCTTAGAGGGAGGCGGGGAGCTGTTTTTT	CASSLEGGGELFF
TRBD1	TRBV5-7	NA	TRBJ2-7	16	TGTGCCAGCAGCCCTCCGAGGGGACAGTTCCACTACGAGCAGTACTTC	CASSPPRGQFHYEQYF
NA	TRBV3-1/TRBV3-2	NA	TRBJ1-1	17	TGTGCCAGCAGCCTCCTTTATATAGGGAGGAAGGGAACTGAAGCTTTCTTT	CASSLLYIGRKGTEAFF
TRBD1	TRBV24-1	once	TRBJ1-4	17	TGTGCCACCAGTCCGGGACAGGGAGGAAGGGTTGCTGAAAAACTGTTTTTT	CATSPGQGGRVAEKLFF
NA	TRBV7-9	NA	TRBJ2-1	13	TGTGCCAGCAGCTTCGACAGGAACAATGAGCAGTTCTTC	CASSFDRNNEQFF
NA	TRBV5-1	NA	TRBJ2-5	13	TGCGCCAGCAGCGCCACAGGAGACGAGACCCAGTACTTC	CASSATGDETQYF
NA	TRBV5-1	NA	TRBJ1-2	14	TGCGCCAGCAGCATAAGAACAGGGAACTATGGCTACACCTTC	CASSIRTGNYGYTF
NA	TRBV6-6	NA	TRBJ2-1	13	TGTGCCAGCAAGACTAGCTCCTACAATGAGCAGTTCTTC	CASKTSSYNEQFF
TRBD1	TRBV3-1/TRBV3-2	once	TRBJ1-2	17	TGTGCCAGCAGCCAAGTTTTAAGGACAGGGGTCGCCTATGGCTACACCTTC	CASSQVLRTGVAYGYTF
TRBD2	TRBV5-5	NA	TRBJ2-7	17	TGTGCCAGCAGCTTAGGACAGGCCCTAGCGGGAACCTACGAGCAGTACTTC	CASSLGQALAGTYEQYF
NA	TRBV10-1	NA	TRBJ1-4	12	TGCGCCAGTAACCGGAATGGTGAAAAACTGTTTTTT	CASNRNGEKLFF
TRBD1	TRBV5-1	NA	TRBJ2-1	15	TGCGCCAGCAGCTTACGGACAGGGGGCTCGAATGAGCAGTTCTTC	CASSLRTGGSNEQFF
NA	TRBV11-1	once	TRBJ2-1	14	TGTGCCAGCAGCTTCAGACTGGCAACCGATGAGCAGTTCTTC	CASSFRLATDEQFF
TRBD1	TRBV5-1	NA	TRBJ1-6	18	TGCGCCAGCAGCTCCAACCTTGTCCCGGGACAGGGGCCCGTCACCCTCCACTTT	CASSSNLVPGQGPVTLHF
NA	TRBV11-2	few	TRBJ1-1	13	TGTGCCAGCAGCTGGCAGCCGAACACTGAAGCTTTCTTT	CASSWQPNTEAFF
TRBD2	TRBV29-1	NA	TRBJ2-1	14	TGCAGCGTGGAGGGACTAGCGGCGATCAATGAGCAGTTCTTC	CSVEGLAAINEQFF
NA	TRBV11-3	NA	TRBJ2-7	15	TGTGCCAGCAGCTTAAAACAGCCGTTAAGCCCCGAGCAGTACTTC	CASSLKQPLSPEQYF
TRBD1	TRBV24-1	NA	TRBJ2-3	12	TGTGCCACCGGGACAGAAACAGATACGCAGTATTTT	CATGTETDTQYF